These 12 T cell receptor beta chains came from one sample sequenced in a study of T cell responses to AZD1222 COVID-19 vaccine. The method was immunoSEQ multiplex PCR; TCRdb's version includes in-frame clones alone and lacks a portion of them. The sample includes roughly 80,000 clones, 90% of them seen just once. The sequenced sample was peripheral blood, obtained 28 days after the second AZD1222 dose. All receptors come from an adult who received the AZD1222 COVID-19 vaccine.

The V call is TRBV19, the J call TRBJ1-4, with 7 bases matching TRBD1. Germline V gene data show CDR1 as LNHDA and CDR2 as SQIVND (reference sequence). CDR3 size: 16 residues. The V segment lost 4 bases and the J segment 5 bases; nucleotides outside the gene matches: 10. The CDR3 region is CASSTTRQGLNEKLFF. CDR3 nucleotides: TGTGCCAGTAGTACAACTCGACAGGGTTTGAATGAAAAACTGTTTTTT.

V gene TRBV10-3 combines with J gene TRBJ1-6; D gene unclear. Trimming pared 0 bases from V and 5 bases from J, leaving 8 bases between. The germline gives CDR1 ENHRY, CDR2 SYGVKD. The CDR3 totals 15 residues. The CDR3 DNA reads TGTGCCATCAGTGAGTCGGAGTCGAATAATTCACCCCTCCACTTT. Encoded protein: CAISESESNNSPLHF.

This clone has only a few counts. V gene TRBV6-2 or TRBV6-3 combines with J gene TRBJ1-1; TRBD1 agrees at 11 bases. The germline gives CDR1 MNHEY, CDR2 SVGEGT. With V trimmed by 6 bases and J by 4 bases, 16 bases remained unmatched. The CDR3 length is 18 residues. CDR3 sequence (DNA): TGTGCCAGCAGCTCTCGGGGACAGGGGGGACCAGGGAGCACTGAAGCTTTCTTT. Its protein is CASSSRGQGGPGSTEAFF.

The chain links TRBV5-1 to TRBJ1-6; D gene uncertain. Germline CDR1 reads SGHRS; CDR2 reads YFSETQ. Trimming left V 0 bases short and J 6 bases short, with 13 bases between. The CDR3 runs to 16 residues. CDR3 sequence (DNA): TGCGCCAGCAGCTTGGATATGGAGGCTTCTAATTCACCCCTCCACTTT. Encoded protein: CASSLDMEASNSPLHF.

This sequence joins TRBV5-1 and TRBJ2-1; perhaps TRBD1 as D (5 bases). V gave up 0 bases and J gave up 8 bases, with 12 bases separating them. The CDR3 is 14 residues long. Germline values: CDR1 SGHRS, CDR2 YFSETQ. The CDR3 DNA follows: TGCGCCAGCAGCTTGGGGGCAGGGTTGGATGAGCAGTTCTTC. Protein product: CASSLGAGLDEQFF.

This clone appeared a few times. This chain uses TRBV9 with TRBJ1-3; D remains ambiguous. This CDR3 spans 15 amino acids. Germline V gives CDR1 SGDLS, CDR2 YYNGEE. V dropped 4 bases and J dropped 1 base, with 12 bases sitting between them. CDR3 DNA sequence: TGTGCCAGCAGCCTAAGTGGCGGTTCTGGAAACACCATATATTTT. It translates to CASSLSGGSGNTIYF.

The chain recombines TRBV4-3 with TRBJ2-7, with D hard to call. The CDR3 is made up of 13 amino acids. Germline-derived CDR1 and CDR2 are LGHNA and YSLEER. V gave up 0 bases and J gave up 6 bases, with 9 bases separating them. The CDR3 DNA sequence: TGCGCCAGCAGCCAAGACTATTATGGCGAGCAGTACTTC. Encoded protein: CASSQDYYGEQYF.

The genes are TRBV3-1 (or the pseudogene TRBV3-2) and TRBJ1-2, with D uncertain. V was trimmed by 1 base and J by 2 bases, leaving 14 bases between them. Germline CDR1 and CDR2: LGHDT and YNNKEL (reference sequence). The CDR3 sequence is 16 residues long. CDR3 DNA sequence: TGTGCCAGCAGCCAAGTAAACCCTGTTCGCAACTATGGCTACACCTTC. Translating gives CASSQVNPVRNYGYTF.

The J gene is TRBJ2-3, the V gene TRBV6-2 or TRBV6-3, with 8 nucleotides matching TRBD1. With 5 bases clipped from V and 6 bases from J, the junction kept 10 bases outside the gene matches. There are 15 residues in the CDR3. The germline V gene encodes CDR1 MNHEY and CDR2 SVGEGT. The CDR3 region is CASSTRTGSTDTQYF. The CDR3 DNA is TGTGCCAGCAGTACACGGACAGGGAGTACGGATACGCAGTATTTT.

The V call is TRBV19, the J call TRBJ2-1; D gene ambiguous. The germline V and J ends were trimmed by 6 bases and 4 bases, with 10 bases remaining between them. CDR1 and CDR2 from the germline V gene are LNHDA and SQIVND (reference sequence). This CDR3 comprises 13 residues. This chain's CDR3 is CASRKQPYNEQFF. The CDR3 DNA sequence: TGTGCCAGTAGGAAACAACCATACAATGAGCAGTTCTTC. Full variable domain (remainder filled in from reference TRBV19 and TRBJ2-1): DGGITQSPKYLFRKEGQNVTLSCEQNLNHDAMYWYRQDPGQGLRLIYYSQIVNDFQKGDIAEGYSVSREKKESFPLTVTSAQKNPTAFYLCASRKQPYNEQFFGPGTRLTVL.

The J gene is TRBJ1-6, the V gene TRBV9; D perhaps matches TRBD1 (5 bases). The CDR3 length is 15 residues. The V gene's germline CDR1 is SGDLS and CDR2 YYNGEE. V lost 0 bases to trimming and J lost 7 bases, with 11 bases between them. The CDR3 protein is CASSVGGVGNSPLHF. In DNA form, the CDR3 reads TGTGCCAGCAGCGTAGGGGGCGTGGGCAATTCACCCCTCCACTTT.

The genes are TRBV2 and TRBJ1-1, with D perhaps matching TRBD1 (5 bases). The germline V gene encodes CDR1 SNHLY and CDR2 FYNNEI. With 8 bases removed from V and 0 bases from J, the gap between germline ends came to 10 bases. The CDR3 has 13 residues. The CDR3 here is CASSGLLNTEAFF. CDR3 nucleotides: TGTGCCAGCTCGGGACTGCTGAACACTGAAGCTTTCTTT.